The 25 T cell receptor beta chains listed next were all sequenced from one sample in a study of metastatic and nonmetastatic thyroid tumors. Patients had received no treatment of any kind before thyroid surgery. TCRdb recomputed clones from the PCR reads via MiXCR. Among 15,000 to 25,000 clones, just over 25% were seen once, and the ten largest hold about 3.3%. Sequencing was carried out using blood. These receptor sequences come from a male donor with papillary thyroid cancer or a benign thyroid nodule (not recorded which). Some clones in this sample may be carry-over from other donors' samples.

This clone is medium-sized within its sample. This chain links TRBV11-2 with TRBJ2-7; 9 bases match TRBD1. Germline-derived CDR1 and CDR2 are SGHAT and FQNNGV. The CDR3 is made up of 14 amino acids. Unmatched junction bases numbered 7, after V lost 5 bases and J lost 5 bases. CDR3 amino acids: CASSQPGQGHEQYF. The CDR3 DNA reads TGTGCCAGCAGCCAACCGGGACAGGGTCACGAGCAGTACTTC.

This clone was picked up one time. The J gene is TRBJ2-2, the V gene TRBV4-3; D is possibly TRBD1 (6 bases). Deletions cut 4 bases from V and 3 bases from J, with 12 bases between. Germline CDR1 is LGHNA and CDR2 is YSLEER. This CDR3 is 15 amino acids long. The CDR3 spells CASSPQTGYTGELFF. The CDR3 bases are TGCGCCAGCAGCCCGCAAACAGGGTACACCGGGGAGCTGTTTTTT.

This clone was counted many times. This chain connects TRBV5-6 to TRBJ1-1; D may be TRBD1 (5 bases). Trimming took off 7 bases at V and 8 bases at J, with 21 bases between the two ends. In germline, CDR1 is SGHDT, CDR2 YYEEEE. The CDR3 is 14 amino acids. The CDR3 here is CASQGPIQDREAFF. CDR3 DNA: TGTGCCAGCCAAGGCCCAATACAGGATCGAGAAGCTTTCTTT. Combining the CDR3 with reference TRBV5-6 and TRBJ1-1 gives the whole variable domain DAGVTQSPTHLIKTRGQQVTLRCSPKSGHDTVSWYQQALGQGPQFIFQYYEEEERQRGNFPDRFSGHQFPNYSSELNVNALLLGDSALYLCASQGPIQDREAFFGQGTRLTVV.

This rearrangement joins TRBV20-1 to TRBJ1-3; D not resolved. This CDR3 contains 14 residues. Germline V gene lookup returns CDR1 DFQATT and CDR2 SNEGSKA (reference sequence). V dropped 5 bases and J dropped 8 bases, with 19 bases sitting between them. CDR3 sequence (DNA): TGCAGTGCTCTAGAACCAAACTCGGGGTACACCATATATTTT. It is translated as CSALEPNSGYTIYF.

The chain joins TRBV27 to TRBJ1-2; no firm D call. V lost 1 base and J 0 bases, leaving 6 bases between the germline ends. Germline values: CDR1 MNHEY, CDR2 SMNVEV (reference sequence). The CDR3 extends over 14 amino acids. The CDR3 coding sequence is TGTGCCAGCAGTTTATTAGGTTCTAACTATGGCTACACCTTC. This gives the protein CASSLLGSNYGYTF.

The CDR3 spells CASSPPWGAYGYTF. CDR3 bases: TGTGCCAGCAGCCCACCGTGGGGGGCCTATGGCTACACCTTC. This chain connects TRBV7-9 to TRBJ1-2, with a possible D match to TRBD1 (6 bases). Germline V CDR1 and CDR2: SEHNR, FQNEAQ (reference sequence). There are 14 residues in the CDR3. Trimming cost V 5 bases and J 4 bases, with 14 bases left between them. Drawing the rest from reference TRBV7-9 and TRBJ1-2, the complete variable domain is DTGVSQNPRHKITKRGQNVTFRCDPISEHNRLYWYRQTLGQGPEFLTYFQNEAQLEKSRLLSDRFSAERPKGSFSTLEIQRTEQGDSAMYLCASSPPWGAYGYTFGSGTRLTVV.

By its share, this clone is medium-sized (0.01 to 0.1%). The V and J genes are TRBV20-1 and TRBJ2-1; TRBD2 aligns across 9 bases. Per germline, CDR1 DFQATT and CDR2 SNEGSKA (reference sequence). J gave up 7 bases and V 1 base, and 8 bases lay outside the gene matches. This CDR3 spans 15 amino acids. The chain's CDR3 is CSARVREGLSNEQFF. The CDR3 DNA reads as TGCAGTGCTAGAGTGCGGGAGGGCCTTTCGAATGAGCAGTTCTTC.

This rearrangement joins TRBV25-1 to TRBJ2-3, with 10 bases identical to TRBD1. The V segment lost 2 bases and the J segment 4 bases; nucleotides outside the gene matches: 9. This CDR3 spans 17 amino acids. CDR1 and CDR2 from the germline V gene are MGHDK and SYGVNS. As DNA, the CDR3 is TGTGCCAGCAGTGAAAGATCCGGGGGACAGGGGCCAGATACGCAGTATTTT. It specifies CASSERSGGQGPDTQYF.

This clone appeared many times. The J gene is TRBJ2-1, the V gene TRBV20-1; 10 bases line up with TRBD2. Germline CDR1 and CDR2: DFQATT and SNEGSKA (reference sequence). The trim removed 7 bases at V and 3 bases at J, leaving 6 bases unmatched. CDR3 length: 14 amino acids. CDR3 sequence (DNA): TGCAGTGGCGAATCTAGCGGGAGCTACAATGAGCAGTTCTTC. Protein product: CSGESSGSYNEQFF.

Sample share makes this clone medium-sized. The rearrangement uses TRBV11-2 and TRBJ1-3; 7 nucleotides align to TRBD1. V dropped 5 bases and J dropped 8; count of bases not matched to a gene: 12. Germline V lookup: CDR1 SGHAT, CDR2 FQNNGV. The CDR3 totals 15 residues. The CDR3 coding sequence is TGTGCCAGCAGCCCTGTGAAGGGGGCTTCTTACACCATATATTTT. Translating it yields CASSPVKGASYTIYF.

This clone was recorded a few times. The rearrangement joins TRBV2 to TRBJ2-2, with unresolved D. The CDR3 runs 15 residues. Germline V CDR1 and CDR2: SNHLY, FYNNEI. Trimming took 9 bases from V and 2 from J, leaving 16 bases between them. The CDR3 DNA is TGTGCCAGTACACTGAAGGGCATCAACACCGGGGAGCTGTTTTTT. This codes for CASTLKGINTGELFF.

In regard to this clone: The germline gene is not matched at one end of the junction; a read error may be the cause. The V gene is TRBV11-2, the J gene TRBJ2-7, with a possible D match to TRBD1 (6 bases). The V gene's germline CDR1 is SGHAT and CDR2 FQNNGV. CDR3 length: 16 amino acids. CDR3 in amino acids: CAISAYQGQGSYEQYF. The DNA of the CDR3 is TGTGCCATCAGCGCATACCAGGGGCAAGGGTCCTACGAGCAGTACTTC.

This clone has at least ten counts. V and J are TRBV12-3 or TRBV12-4 and TRBJ2-2; 14 nucleotides align to TRBD2. V dropped 3 bases and J dropped 1; count of bases not matched to a gene: 13. CDR3 length: 21 residues. The CDR3 protein is CASSFHPYRTSGGMNTGELFF. The CDR3 nucleotides are TGTGCCAGCAGTTTCCATCCCTATCGGACTAGCGGGGGGATGAACACCGGGGAGCTGTTTTTT.

This clone counts as medium-sized. The chain carries TRBV28 and TRBJ2-1; tentatively, D is TRBD1 or TRBD2 (5 bases each). Germline V lookup: CDR1 MDHEN, CDR2 SYDVKM. The V end lost 2 bases, the J end lost 6 bases, and 14 bases lay between the germline ends. The CDR3 spans 15 residues. The DNA for the CDR3 is TGTGCCAGCAGTTTAGGGGGAGAGGGCCGCAATGAGCAGTTCTTC. It translates to CASSLGGEGRNEQFF.

The V gene is TRBV28, the J gene TRBJ1-6; TRBD1 agrees at 10 bases. Germline V CDR1 and CDR2: MDHEN, SYDVKM. The J segment lost 9 bases and the V segment lost 7 bases, leaving 9 bases of the junction unmatched. This CDR3 is built from 15 residues. The CDR3 DNA sequence: TGTGCCAGCACCCTGGGGACAGGGGCTGGTTCACCCCTCCACTTT. Residues: CASTLGTGAGSPLHF.

The chain recombines TRBV2 with TRBJ1-5; unclear D gene. V lost 9 bases, J lost 0 bases, and 18 bases lay in between. Germline loops: CDR1 SNHLY, CDR2 FYNNEI. This CDR3 spans 16 amino acids. In DNA, the CDR3 is TGTGCCAGTGACCCCGAAAGGACTCATAGCAATCAGCCCCAGCATTTT. It encodes CASDPERTHSNQPQHF.

This clone was counted a few times. CDR3 nucleotides: TGTGCCAGCAGTGACACAGGGGTAACAGATACGCAGTATTTT. It is translated as CASSDTGVTDTQYF. The genes are TRBV6-1 and TRBJ2-3; 7 nucleotides line up with TRBD1. From germline, CDR1 is MNHNS and CDR2 SASEGT. V gave up 3 bases and J gave up 3 bases; unmatched junction bases: 3. The length of the CDR3 is 14 residues.

J is TRBJ2-2 and V is TRBV5-6; 7 bases match TRBD2. With V trimmed by 4 bases and J by 5 bases, 20 bases remained unmatched. This CDR3 is built from 19 residues. Germline-derived CDR1 and CDR2 are SGHDT and YYEEEE. CDR3: CASSPRRVRGRAWTGELFF. As DNA, the CDR3 is TGTGCCAGCAGCCCACGCCGGGTTAGAGGGAGGGCCTGGACCGGGGAGCTGTTTTTT.

The rearrangement joins TRBV6-1 to TRBJ2-7, with D perhaps matching TRBD1 (6 bases). CDR3 size: 16 residues. Germline V lookup: CDR1 MNHNS, CDR2 SASEGT. V shed 5 bases and J shed 2 bases, with 19 bases lying between them. CDR3 in amino acids: CASSRPSGTNTYEQYF. The CDR3 region has the DNA TGTGCCAGCAGTCGCCCCTCCGGGACAAACACCTACGAGCAGTACTTC.

This clone is medium-sized. The chain joins TRBV11-1 to TRBJ2-7; tentative D call: TRBD1 (5 bases). This CDR3 is built from 16 residues. Germline loops: CDR1 SGHAT, CDR2 FQDESV (reference sequence). Trimming pared 4 bases from V and 2 bases from J, leaving 18 bases between. This CDR3 is CASSSLQAKGPYEQYF. The CDR3, as DNA: TGTGCCAGCAGCTCCCTACAGGCGAAGGGTCCCTACGAGCAGTACTTC. Looking up the rest from reference TRBV11-1 and TRBJ2-7 gives the full variable domain: EAEVAQSPRYKITEKSQAVAFWCDPISGHATLYWYRQILGQGPELLVQFQDESVVDDSQLPKDRFSAERLKGVDSTLKIQPAELGDSAMYLCASSSLQAKGPYEQYFGPGTRLTVT.

The rearrangement joins TRBV2 to TRBJ2-3; tentatively, D is TRBD1 or TRBD2 (5 bases each). The CDR3 runs 14 residues. Germline-derived CDR1 and CDR2 are SNHLY and FYNNEI. Trimming shortened V by 8 bases and J by 2 bases, and 14 bases separated the two germline ends. The CDR3 loop reads CASSKGPNTDTQYF. The CDR3 coding sequence is TGTGCCAGCTCGAAGGGACCAAACACAGATACGCAGTATTTT.

The gene calls are TRBV6-2 or TRBV6-3 and TRBJ1-5, with D possibly TRBD1 on 5 matching bases. The length of the CDR3 is 15 residues. Germline loops: CDR1 MNHEY, CDR2 SVGEGT. V lost 2 bases to trimming and J lost 3 bases, with 11 bases between them. The chain's CDR3 is CASSYGDGINQPQHF. For the CDR3, the DNA is TGTGCCAGCAGTTACGGGGACGGGATCAATCAGCCCCAGCATTTT.

The rearrangement uses TRBV6-2 or TRBV6-3 and TRBJ2-5; the match to TRBD1 covers 8 bases. V gave up 4 bases and J gave up 3 bases; unmatched junction bases: 10. Germline assignment: CDR1 MNHEY and CDR2 SVGEGT. The CDR3 spans 16 residues. CDR3 amino acids: CASSFDRGQIKETQYF. CDR3 coding DNA: TGTGCCAGCAGTTTTGACAGGGGACAAATTAAAGAGACCCAGTACTTC.

This clone is classed as medium-sized (0.01 to 0.1%). CDR3 in amino acids: CASSQTGTSGGGTQYF. As DNA, the CDR3 is TGTGCCAGCAGTCAAACCGGGACTAGCGGGGGGGGTACGCAGTATTTT. The genes are TRBV27 and TRBJ2-3; 16 nucleotides agree with TRBD2. The length of the CDR3 is 16 residues. J was trimmed by 8 bases and V by 5 bases; bases with no gene match: 7. The germline V gene has CDR1 MNHEY and CDR2 SMNVEV (reference sequence).

This chain uses TRBV20-1 with TRBJ1-6; 7 bases are shared with TRBD1. The CDR3 has 16 residues. V lost 1 base and J lost 7; bases outside the gene matches: 10. Germline values: CDR1 DFQATT, CDR2 SNEGSKA (reference sequence). This CDR3 is CSARAAIQGLNSPLHF. DNA of the CDR3: TGCAGTGCTAGAGCGGCGATACAGGGGCTAAATTCACCCCTCCACTTT.